These 21 T cell receptor beta chains came from one sample sequenced in a study of T cells after yellow fever vaccination. TCRdb ran MiXCR on the 5' RACE reads and lists one entry per CDR3 protein. The table shows 350,000 to 550,000 distinct CDR3 sequences, with roughly a sixth occurring only once. This material consisted of PBMCs, taken before the yellow fever booster vaccination. Receptors were obtained from a man younger than 35 who received the YFV17D yellow fever vaccine.

This clonotype turned up a few times. This rearrangement joins TRBV9 to TRBJ2-1, with no clear D. This CDR3 is built from 15 residues. Trimming left V 3 bases short and J 0 bases short, with 10 bases between. The germline V gene has CDR1 SGDLS and CDR2 YYNGEE. The CDR3 protein is CASSALGSSYNEQFF. CDR3 bases: TGTGCCAGCAGCGCCTTGGGTAGCTCCTACAATGAGCAGTTCTTC.

The V call is TRBV28, the J call TRBJ1-2, with D perhaps TRBD1 (5 bases). Germline CDR1 reads MDHEN; CDR2 reads SYDVKM. The CDR3 extends over 13 amino acids. Trimming left V 2 bases short and J 5 bases short, with 9 bases between. CDR3 coding DNA: TGTGCCAGCAGTTTAGGCAGGGTATATGGCTACACCTTC. Amino acids: CASSLGRVYGYTF.

This clonotype was seen many times. The CDR3: CASSRGPAGNTGELFF. The DNA for the CDR3 is TGTGCCAGCAGCCGAGGCCCCGCGGGGAACACCGGGGAGCTGTTTTTT. The V and J genes are TRBV7-3 and TRBJ2-2; D perhaps matches TRBD2 (5 bases). With 5 bases removed from V and 1 base from J, the gap between germline ends came to 14 bases. The CDR3 is made up of 16 amino acids. The germline V gene encodes CDR1 SGHTA and CDR2 FQGTGA. Variable domain in full (rest from reference TRBV7-3 and TRBJ2-2): GAGVSQTPSNKVTEKGKYVELRCDPISGHTALYWYRQSLGQGPEFLIYFQGTGAADDSGLPNDRFFAVRPEGSVSTLKIQRTERGDSAVYLCASSRGPAGNTGELFFGEGSRLTVL.

Only a few counts were recorded for this clonotype. DNA of the CDR3: TGTGCCAGCAGCCCGAGGGGGGCTTTTAGGGAAAAACTGTTTTTT. Amino acid sequence: CASSPRGAFREKLFF. This chain connects TRBV7-2 to TRBJ1-4; D is possibly TRBD1 (6 bases). The germline V and J ends were trimmed by 5 bases and 8 bases, with 18 bases remaining between them. Germline V gene sequence: CDR1 SGHTA, CDR2 FQGNSA. CDR3 length: 15 residues. Supplemented by reference TRBV7-2 and TRBJ1-4, the full variable domain reads GAGVSQSPSNKVTEKGKDVELRCDPISGHTALYWYRQSLGQGLEFLIYFQGNSAPDKSGLPSDRFSAERTGGSVSTLTIQRTQQEDSAVYLCASSPRGAFREKLFFGSGTQLSVL.

The chain has TRBV18 and TRBJ1-3; D unresolved. V was shortened by 3 bases and J by 2 bases, with 8 bases between the two germline ends. The CDR3 is made up of 14 amino acids. Germline V lookup: CDR1 KGHSH, CDR2 LQKENI. In DNA form, the CDR3 reads TGTGCCAGCTCACCCGAAAGAACTGGAAACACCATATATTTT. This codes for CASSPERTGNTIYF.

This clonotype was counted ten times or more. The chain recombines TRBV4-3 with TRBJ2-3; D gene unclear. Trimming removed 0 bases at V and 5 bases at J, with 3 bases between. This CDR3 contains 12 residues. From germline, CDR1 is LGHNA and CDR2 YSLEER. CDR3: CASSQEGDTQYF. The CDR3 DNA reads as TGCGCCAGCAGCCAAGAAGGAGATACGCAGTATTTT.

V gene TRBV7-2 combines with J gene TRBJ2-1; a weak D match, TRBD2 (5 bases). Between the trimmed V and J ends, which lost 6 bases and 1 base, there was a span of 10 bases. CDR3 length equals 14 residues. Germline CDR1 and CDR2: SGHTA and FQGNSA. The CDR3 reads CASRKGGSYNEQFF. CDR3 DNA sequence: TGTGCCAGCAGGAAGGGCGGGTCCTACAATGAGCAGTTCTTC.

This clonotype was found a few times. The chain carries TRBV7-9 and TRBJ2-3, with TRBD1 matching over 8 bases. Trimming removed 1 base from V and 3 bases from J; junction bases left unmatched: 3. Germline CDR1 and CDR2: SEHNR and FQNEAQ (reference sequence). The CDR3 is made up of 15 amino acids. CDR3 nucleotide sequence: TGTGCCAGCAGCTTAGGGGACAGGTGGACAGATACGCAGTATTTT. This sequence encodes CASSLGDRWTDTQYF.

The DNA for the CDR3 is TGCGCCAGCAGCCAAGATCAGGTTAGAGACAATGAGCAGTTCTTC. This sequence encodes CASSQDQVRDNEQFF. This rearrangement joins TRBV4-3 to TRBJ2-1; D is unclear. Germline V gene sequence: CDR1 LGHNA, CDR2 YSLEER. This CDR3 has 15 amino acids. Deletions cut 0 bases from V and 5 bases from J, with 11 bases between.

Only a few counts were recorded for this clonotype. The J gene is TRBJ2-2, the V gene TRBV29-1; D may match TRBD1 or TRBD2 (5 bases each). This CDR3 is built from 14 residues. The V end was cut by 3 bases, the J end by 1 base, with 9 bases between. Germline CDR1 is SQVTM and CDR2 is ANQGSEA. CDR3 DNA: TGCAGCGTTGAGAGGGGTCAGAACACCGGGGAGCTGTTTTTT. Protein: CSVERGQNTGELFF.

This chain uses TRBV10-1 with TRBJ1-5; D gene uncertain. The CDR3 runs to 13 residues. CDR1 and CDR2 from the germline V gene are WNHNN and SYGVQD (reference sequence). The V end lost 4 bases, the J end lost 5 bases, and 9 bases lay between the germline ends. In DNA form, the CDR3 reads TGCGCCAGCAGTGCTACCCTCCATCAGCCCCAGCATTTT. It codes for CASSATLHQPQHF.

J is TRBJ2-2 and V is TRBV12-3 or TRBV12-4; TRBD2 might be the D (5 bases). The CDR3 sequence is 16 residues long. V was cut by 6 bases and J by 0 bases, with 14 bases left in between. CDR3 protein: CASSPAGRPNTGELFF. The CDR3 region has the DNA TGTGCCAGCAGCCCTGCGGGTCGGCCGAACACCGGGGAGCTGTTTTTT.

The chain uses TRBV5-1 and TRBJ2-1; 9 nucleotides line up with TRBD2. V shed 6 bases and J 5 bases; nucleotides not matched to a gene: 9. From germline, CDR1 is SGHRS and CDR2 YFSETQ. This CDR3 has 15 residues. The CDR3 DNA reads as TGCGCCAGCACCGACCCAAAGCGGGGGGACAATGAGCAGTTCTTC. This gives the protein CASTDPKRGDNEQFF.

The rearrangement joins TRBV4-3 to TRBJ1-1; D not certain. Germline assignment: CDR1 LGHNA and CDR2 YSLEER. The V end lost 4 bases, the J end lost 4 bases, and 13 bases lay between the germline ends. The CDR3 is 14 amino acids. The CDR3 region has the DNA TGCGCCAGCAGCCGGCAGGCCCAGAGCACTGAAGCTTTCTTT. Amino acid sequence: CASSRQAQSTEAFF.

V gene TRBV7-6 combines with J gene TRBJ1-2; D unresolved. Germline CDR1 SGHVS, CDR2 FNYEAQ. The V end lost 1 base, the J end lost 6 bases, and 9 bases lay between the germline ends. CDR3 length equals 13 residues. The CDR3 nucleotides read TGTGCCAGCAGCTTAGTTGCGGGGAATGGCTACACCTTC. It translates to CASSLVAGNGYTF.

Worth noting for this clonotype: The conserved phenylalanine or tryptophan normally closing the CDR3 is absent here, so this likely arose from a read error. The CDR3 DNA is TGCAGTGCCCGGCGGGGGGACAGCCAAGAGACCCAGTACATC. This gives the protein CSARRGDSQETQYI. The chain uses TRBV20-1 and TRBJ2-5; TRBD2 is a possible D gene (8 bases). CDR1 and CDR2 (germline): DFQATT, SNEGSKA (reference sequence). The CDR3 covers 14 residues. Trimming left V 6 bases short and J 1 base short, with 15 bases between.

This clonotype has more than one count but fewer than ten. This chain uses TRBV5-1 with TRBJ1-1; 9 positions agree with TRBD1. J lost 5 bases, V lost 0 bases, and 8 bases had no gene match. Germline V gene lookup returns CDR1 SGHRS and CDR2 YFSETQ. There are 16 residues in the CDR3. The CDR3 loop is CASSLEPTGGFTEAFF. The CDR3 coding sequence is TGCGCCAGCAGCTTGGAGCCCACAGGGGGCTTTACTGAAGCTTTCTTT.

This rearrangement joins TRBV7-9 to TRBJ2-4, with D maybe TRBD1 (6 bases). V was pared by 5 bases and J by 3 bases, with 14 bases between. CDR3 length: 15 residues. Germline V lookup: CDR1 SEHNR, CDR2 FQNEAQ (reference sequence). As DNA, the CDR3 is TGTGCCAGCAGCGCCAAGGGGGTAGGCAAAAACATTCAGTACTTC. It is translated as CASSAKGVGKNIQYF.

This clonotype was seen a handful of times. This rearrangement joins TRBV12-3 or TRBV12-4 to TRBJ1-3; D ambiguous. Trimming removed 8 bases at V and 0 bases at J, with 14 bases between. This CDR3 has 15 residues. The DNA of the CDR3 is TGTGCCAGCGATGCCCTCCCCCACTCTGGAAACACCATATATTTT. Encoded protein: CASDALPHSGNTIYF.

The J gene is TRBJ2-1, the V gene TRBV29-1; D is possibly TRBD1 or TRBD2 (5 bases each). The CDR3 contains 15 residues. Trimming pared 3 bases from V and 1 base from J, leaving 13 bases between. Germline-derived CDR1 and CDR2 are SQVTM and ANQGSEA. CDR3 residues: CSVDGRGESYNEQFF. The CDR3 nucleotides are TGCAGCGTTGACGGAAGGGGAGAATCCTACAATGAGCAGTTCTTC.

This clonotype was observed a handful of times. As DNA, the CDR3 is TGCGCCAGCAGCCAACTCACCGGGGGCGAGCAGTACTTC. It codes for CASSQLTGGEQYF. The chain recombines TRBV4-1 with TRBJ2-7; D might be TRBD2 (6 bases). The germline gives CDR1 MGHRA, CDR2 YSYEKL. The CDR3 covers 13 residues. The V end was cut by 2 bases, the J end by 6 bases, with 11 bases between.